This is a list of T cell receptor beta chains from one sample in a study of blood T cell repertoires in COVID-19. Profiling relied on immunoSEQ multiplex PCR, and the TCRdb table lists in-frame clones only, not all of them. The repertoire holds around 120,000 clones, over 70% seen once, with about 5.4% in the top ten. Sequencing input: peripheral blood. The source of these receptors is a man of 80 years or more with active or convalescent COVID-19. The CDR3 runs from the conserved cysteine through the conserved F or W. Each record gives: V gene, clone size, J gene, D gene, CDR3 DNA, CDR3 protein. A D gene is named only where the DNA matches it firmly. Clone size is shown for a subset of rows, as once, few, many or a class of expanded clone.

V gene: TRBV24-1
clone size: -
J gene: TRBJ1-1
D gene: -
CDR3 DNA: TGTGCCACGAACGGGGGATCAGGCACTGAAGCTTTCTTT
CDR3 protein: CATNGGSGTEAFF

V gene: TRBV3-1/TRBV3-2
clone size: -
J gene: TRBJ2-5
D gene: TRBD2
CDR3 DNA: TGTGCCAGCAGCCAGCCAGCGGAGCGGGGGGGTAAAGAGACCCAGTACTTC
CDR3 protein: CASSQPAERGGKETQYF

V gene: TRBV4-3
clone size: -
J gene: TRBJ1-2
D gene: TRBD1
CDR3 DNA: TGCGCCAGCAGCCAAGGGACAGGAGCTAACTATGGCTACACCTTC
CDR3 protein: CASSQGTGANYGYTF

V gene: TRBV3-1/TRBV3-2
clone size: -
J gene: TRBJ1-1
D gene: -
CDR3 DNA: TGTGCCAGCAGGGGATCGCCGCAGGGCACTGAAGCTTTCTTT
CDR3 protein: CASRGSPQGTEAFF

V gene: TRBV9
clone size: -
J gene: TRBJ1-5
D gene: TRBD1
CDR3 DNA: TGTGCCAGCAGCGCAGGGACAGGGATCAATCAGCCCCAGCATTTT
CDR3 protein: CASSAGTGINQPQHF

V gene: TRBV5-1
clone size: -
J gene: TRBJ2-2
D gene: TRBD2
CDR3 DNA: TGCGCCAGCAGCTTGGAACTAGCGGGCAACGGGGAGCTGTTTTTT
CDR3 protein: CASSLELAGNGELFF

V gene: TRBV6-2/TRBV6-3
clone size: -
J gene: TRBJ2-7
D gene: -
CDR3 DNA: TGTGCCAGCAGTTACAGGAGGGGGCCGATCTCCTGGGAGCAGTACTTC
CDR3 protein: CASSYRRGPISWEQYF

V gene: TRBV28
clone size: -
J gene: TRBJ1-1
D gene: -
CDR3 DNA: TGTGCCAGCAGGAAACAGGGATTGAACACTGAAGCTTTCTTT
CDR3 protein: CASRKQGLNTEAFF

V gene: TRBV21-1
clone size: -
J gene: TRBJ1-2
D gene: -
CDR3 DNA: TGTGCCAGCAGCAAAGCTGAGGGGGCGAACAAGTATGGCTACACCTTC
CDR3 protein: CASSKAEGANKYGYTF

V gene: TRBV5-6
clone size: -
J gene: TRBJ1-3
D gene: TRBD1
CDR3 DNA: TGTGCCAGCAGCACGGGGACAGGCTCTGGAAACACCATATATTTT
CDR3 protein: CASSTGTGSGNTIYF

V gene: TRBV27
clone size: few
J gene: TRBJ1-6
D gene: TRBD1
CDR3 DNA: TGTGCCAGCAGTCCGACCGGGACAGTGGACTCCTCACCCCTCCACTTT
CDR3 protein: CASSPTGTVDSSPLHF

V gene: TRBV5-4
clone size: -
J gene: TRBJ2-2
D gene: -
CDR3 DNA: TGTGCCAGCAGCGCGGTCCAGGGAAGCACCGGGGAGCTGTTTTTT
CDR3 protein: CASSAVQGSTGELFF

V gene: TRBV3-1/TRBV3-2
clone size: -
J gene: TRBJ1-6
D gene: -
CDR3 DNA: TGTGCCAGCAGCCAAAATAGGGGCCCTTCACCCCTCCACTTT
CDR3 protein: CASSQNRGPSPLHF

V gene: TRBV1
clone size: -
J gene: TRBJ2-2
D gene: -
CDR3 DNA: TGCACCAGCAGCCAAGATCACAGGGTGGCGAACACCGGGGAGCTGTTTTTT
CDR3 protein: CTSSQDHRVANTGELFF

V gene: TRBV19
clone size: -
J gene: TRBJ2-7
D gene: TRBD1
CDR3 DNA: TGTGCCAGTAGTGCGGGACAGGGGCGCAATTTCGACGAGCAGTACTTC
CDR3 protein: CASSAGQGRNFDEQYF

V gene: TRBV5-1
clone size: -
J gene: TRBJ1-2
D gene: TRBD1
CDR3 DNA: TGCGCCAGCAGCTTACCGACAGGGGCTGAGGGCTACACCTTC
CDR3 protein: CASSLPTGAEGYTF

V gene: TRBV7-7
clone size: -
J gene: TRBJ2-5
D gene: TRBD2
CDR3 DNA: TGTGCTAGCAGCCTCGGGAGGGGAGGGGCCGAGACCCAGTACTTC
CDR3 protein: CASSLGRGGAETQYF

V gene: TRBV5-4
clone size: -
J gene: TRBJ2-5
D gene: TRBD2
CDR3 DNA: TGTGCCAGCAGTCGGACTAGCGGGGGAGAGACCCAGTACTTC
CDR3 protein: CASSRTSGGETQYF

V gene: TRBV4-1
clone size: -
J gene: TRBJ2-7
D gene: -
CDR3 DNA: TGCGCCAGCAGCTATGACCCGGGATCCCGGGGGCAGTACTTC
CDR3 protein: CASSYDPGSRGQYF

V gene: TRBV5-6
clone size: -
J gene: TRBJ1-3
D gene: -
CDR3 DNA: TGTGCCAGCAGCTTTCGGGGGAGCGCTGGAAACACCATATATTTT
CDR3 protein: CASSFRGSAGNTIYF

V gene: TRBV18
clone size: -
J gene: TRBJ1-1
D gene: TRBD1
CDR3 DNA: TGTGCCAGCTCACTGGACAGGGCGGTATACACTGAAGCTTTCTTT
CDR3 protein: CASSLDRAVYTEAFF

V gene: TRBV6-2/TRBV6-3
clone size: -
J gene: TRBJ1-2
D gene: -
CDR3 DNA: TGTGCCAGCAGTTACGGGACCGGGGGTTATGGCTACACCTTC
CDR3 protein: CASSYGTGGYGYTF

V gene: TRBV18
clone size: once
J gene: TRBJ2-5
D gene: TRBD1
CDR3 DNA: TGTGCCAGCTCACCTCGGACAGGGTCCCAAGAGACCCAGTACTTC
CDR3 protein: CASSPRTGSQETQYF